This T cell receptor beta chain derives from a study of metastatic and nonmetastatic thyroid tumors. Study background: It was across blood and tumor or nodule tissue from malignant and benign thyroid patients that repertoires were compared.

The V gene lost 4 bases and the J gene lost 6 bases, with 11 bases spanning the gap. Germline values: CDR1 SGHTA, CDR2 FQGTGA. This CDR3 region has 13 residues. In the source study's methods: Clinicopathological groups differed in CDR3, with these differences serving to build a distant-metastasis classifier for papillary thyroid cancer. TCRdb recomputed clones from the PCR reads via MiXCR. TCRdb, rather than the study authors, made the V and J calls. Of about 25,000 clones listed, approximately 13% are singletons. This clone occurred many times. Its matching antigen is unknown. Treatment of any kind had been given to no patient before thyroid surgery. General observations from the study: Compared with benign nodules, malignant thyroid tumors were reported to have significantly higher TCR beta diversity in both blood and tumor.

This TCR derives from a female donor with papillary thyroid cancer or a benign thyroid nodule (not recorded which). Some clones in this sample may be carry-over from other donors' samples. Sample: blood. The V call is TRBV7-3, the J call TRBJ2-3, with D uncertain. The CDR3 protein is CASSSYPPDTQYF. The CDR3 DNA sequence: TGTGCCAGCAGCTCATATCCGCCGGATACGCAGTATTTT.